What follows are 5 T cell receptor beta chains derived from one specimen sequenced in a study of cytomegalovirus exposure and HLA in healthy donors. Vbeta (60) and Jbeta (13) primers were used in the PCR. The protocol was immunoSEQ multiplex PCR, while the TCRdb copy is restricted to in-frame clones and leaves out a portion. Here the sample spans some 200,000 clones, 70% to 80% being singletons. The sequenced material came from PBMCs. These receptors were obtained from a woman in her fifties or sixties in good health and CMV-seronegative.

The rearrangement uses TRBV7-2 and TRBJ2-7, with TRBD1 identical over 9 bases. This CDR3 is 14 amino acids long. Trimming removed 3 bases from V and 2 bases from J; junction bases left unmatched: 2. Germline CDR1 is SGHTA and CDR2 is FQGNSA. CDR3 residues: CASSFGTGTYEQYF. For the CDR3, the DNA is TGTGCCAGCAGCTTCGGGACAGGGACCTACGAGCAGTACTTC.

This clone was counted once. V is TRBV9 and J is TRBJ1-2, with no clear D. Looked up from germline, CDR1 is SGDLS and CDR2 is YYNGEE. The CDR3 consists of 12 residues. Trimming cost V 4 bases and J 5 bases, with 9 bases left between them. CDR3 sequence (DNA): TGTGCCAGCAGCTTGTCTCCGTATGGCTACACCTTC. This sequence encodes CASSLSPYGYTF.

The chain is built from TRBV14 and TRBJ1-3, with D unresolved. V was cut by 4 bases and J by 6 bases, with 19 bases left in between. Germline V gene sequence: CDR1 SGHDN, CDR2 FVKESK. The CDR3 totals 16 residues. This chain's CDR3 is CASSRRGPGRENTIYF. Here the CDR3 DNA reads TGTGCCAGCAGCCGCCGAGGGCCGGGGAGGGAAAACACCATATATTTT.

The chain has TRBV7-8 and TRBJ2-7, with D possibly matching TRBD1 (6 bases). Germline values: CDR1 SGHVS, CDR2 FQNEAQ. V lost 7 bases and J 4 bases, leaving 23 bases between the germline ends. The CDR3 totals 16 residues. The CDR3 DNA is TGTGCCAGCACTCCTAACAGGGATATTATTTTGTACGAGCAGTACTTC. It encodes CASTPNRDIILYEQYF.

This clone appeared a few times. This CDR3 is also generated by other DNA sequences in the sample. The chain has TRBV4-3 and TRBJ2-7, with TRBD2 identical over 7 bases. This CDR3 has 15 amino acids. Germline CDR1 is LGHNA and CDR2 is YSLEER. The V and J ends lost 3 bases and 5 bases, in that order; junction bases with no gene match: 10. The chain's CDR3 is CASSHSAGSVDEQYF. The CDR3 DNA reads TGCGCCAGCAGCCACTCAGCGGGATCGGTGGACGAGCAGTACTTC.